The T cell receptor (beta chain) described here comes from a study of T cells in localized non-small cell lung cancer. Findings and caveats of the study: Uninvolved adjacent lung showed higher T cell clonality than tumor.

Trimming stripped 2 bases from V and 5 bases from J, with 7 bases between. Per the germline V gene, CDR1 is MDHEN and CDR2 is SYDVKM. The CDR3 loop spans 13 amino acids. TCRdb's table, derived via immunoSEQ multiplex PCR, lists solely in-frame clones and lacks some. This sample yields 15,000 to 20,000 clones, of which 75% to 90% are seen a single time; about 8.4% belongs to the top ten. A remark on this clone: What it binds is unknown.

The chain combines TRBV28 with TRBJ1-5; D is unresolved. The TCR sequence derives from a man between 40 and 75 years old with stage I lung adenocarcinoma. Sequencing was performed on peripheral blood, taken before any cancer treatment. The CDR3 DNA is TGTGCCAGCAGTTTAGAAGGATATCAGCCCCAGCATTTT. It codes for CASSLEGYQPQHF.